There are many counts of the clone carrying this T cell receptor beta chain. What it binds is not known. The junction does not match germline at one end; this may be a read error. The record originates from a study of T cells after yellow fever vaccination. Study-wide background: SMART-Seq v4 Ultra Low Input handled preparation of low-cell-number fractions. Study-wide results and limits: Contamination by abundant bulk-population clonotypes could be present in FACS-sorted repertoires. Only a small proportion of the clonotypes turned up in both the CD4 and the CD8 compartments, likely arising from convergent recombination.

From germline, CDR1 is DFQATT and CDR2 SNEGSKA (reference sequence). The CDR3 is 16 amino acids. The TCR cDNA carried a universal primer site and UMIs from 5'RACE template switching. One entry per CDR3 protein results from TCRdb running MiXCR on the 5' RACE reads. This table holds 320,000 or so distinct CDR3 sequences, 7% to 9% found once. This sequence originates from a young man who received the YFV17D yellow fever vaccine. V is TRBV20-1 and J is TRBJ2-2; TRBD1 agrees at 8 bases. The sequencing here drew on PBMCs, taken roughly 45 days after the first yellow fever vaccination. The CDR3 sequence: CCARIPGQESTGELFF. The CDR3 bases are TGCTGTGCTAGGATACCGGGACAGGAATCCACCGGGGAGCTGTTTTTT.